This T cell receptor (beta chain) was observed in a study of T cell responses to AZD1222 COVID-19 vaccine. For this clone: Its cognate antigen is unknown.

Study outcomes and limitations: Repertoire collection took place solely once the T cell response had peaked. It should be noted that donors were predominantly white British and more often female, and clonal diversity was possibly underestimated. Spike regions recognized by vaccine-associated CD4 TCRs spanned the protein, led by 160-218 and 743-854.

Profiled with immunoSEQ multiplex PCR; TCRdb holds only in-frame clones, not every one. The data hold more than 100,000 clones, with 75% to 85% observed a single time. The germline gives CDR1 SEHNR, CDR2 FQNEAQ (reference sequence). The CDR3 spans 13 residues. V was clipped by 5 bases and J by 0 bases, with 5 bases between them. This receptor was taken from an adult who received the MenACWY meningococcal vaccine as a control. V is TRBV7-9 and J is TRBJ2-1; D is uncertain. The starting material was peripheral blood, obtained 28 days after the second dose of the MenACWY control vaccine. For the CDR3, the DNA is TGTGCCAGCAGCATTTACTCCTACAATGAGCAGTTCTTC. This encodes CASSIYSYNEQFF.